This T cell receptor (beta chain) came from a study of shared clonotypes between healthy human individuals. Study results and caveats: Though the depth was large, rarefaction showed that sorted-subset sequencing was incomplete. Generation probabilities of non-shared clonotypes were lower (relative to those shared by all four donors).

Adults of Caucasian background living in Nashville, Tennessee made up all donors. Clones were read by immunoSEQ multiplex PCR, and TCRdb kept only the in-frame ones, dropping some. The table lists some 2.4 million clones, over 85% of them singletons. Comment on this clone: The antigen is unknown.

CDR3 length: 17 amino acids. Germline CDR1 and CDR2: SEHNR and FQNEAQ (reference sequence). The ends were cut back, 5 bases at V and 4 bases at J, with 21 bases in the middle. This receptor was obtained from a man between 18 and 35 years old in good health. Some clones in this sample may be carry-over from other donors' samples. Source material: naive CD4+ T cells from PBMCs. Subset reported: CD45RA+ positively selected. The chain couples TRBV7-9 to TRBJ2-1; either TRBD1 or TRBD2 may supply D (5 bases each). The CDR3 sequence is CASSPIPGPWKYNEQFF. CDR3 DNA sequence: TGTGCCAGCAGCCCAATTCCGGGACCCTGGAAATACAATGAGCAGTTCTTC.